These 20 T cell receptor beta chains share one sample of origin, sequenced in a study of cytomegalovirus exposure and HLA in healthy donors. Researchers ran the PCR with 60 Vbeta and 13 Jbeta primers. Assay: immunoSEQ multiplex PCR; the TCRdb copy retains only in-frame clones and omits some. The sample holds under 150,000 clones, over 70% seen once. Sample: PBMCs. The receptors derive from a young woman in good health and CMV-seronegative.

The chain combines TRBV6-1 with TRBJ1-4; 7 bases align to TRBD1. The CDR3 totals 15 residues. Trimming removed 0 bases from V and 13 bases from J; junction bases left unmatched: 11. Germline V CDR1 and CDR2: MNHNS, SASEGT. The CDR3 sequence: CASSEAGRGRLGLFF. CDR3 nucleotides: TGTGCCAGCAGTGAAGCCGGGAGGGGGCGGTTGGGACTGTTTTTT.

V usage is TRBV30 and J usage is TRBJ1-4; 7 nucleotides line up with TRBD1. Germline lookup yields CDR1 GTSNPN and CDR2 SVGIG (reference sequence). Trimming took 2 bases from V and 0 from J; bases not matched to a gene: 3. The CDR3 is 15 residues long. The CDR3 nucleotides are TGTGCCTGGAGTCGACAGGGAACAACTAATGAAAAACTGTTTTTT. Protein sequence: CAWSRQGTTNEKLFF.

The V call is TRBV2, the J call TRBJ2-3, with TRBD2 matching 8 bases. Germline V lookup: CDR1 SNHLY, CDR2 FYNNEI. With 6 bases clipped from V and 1 base from J, the junction kept 6 bases outside the gene matches. The CDR3 has 15 amino acids. CDR3 sequence (DNA): TGTGCCAGCAGCCCCGGGACTAGGCGCACAGATACGCAGTATTTT. Protein sequence: CASSPGTRRTDTQYF.

The chain carries TRBV7-2 and TRBJ1-3, with a weak D call TRBD1 (5 bases). The length of the CDR3 is 15 residues. Germline V lookup: CDR1 SGHTA, CDR2 FQGNSA. V was trimmed by 5 bases and J by 0 bases, leaving 11 bases between them. The CDR3 DNA reads TGTGCCAGCAGCATTGACAGCAGCTCTGGAAACACCATATATTTT. Its protein product is CASSIDSSSGNTIYF.

The chain employs TRBV29-1 and TRBJ1-2; the D is unclear. Germline V gives CDR1 SQVTM, CDR2 ANQGSEA. V was pared by 7 bases and J by 0 bases, with 18 bases between. CDR3 length: 15 amino acids. The CDR3 nucleotides read TGCAGCGCCCATAGGGCTTCGGGAGCTAACTATGGCTACACCTTC. Residues: CSAHRASGANYGYTF.

The V call is TRBV9, the J call TRBJ1-1; D gene unclear. The CDR3 has 13 residues. Trimming left V 0 bases short and J 7 bases short, with 10 bases between. The germline V gene encodes CDR1 SGDLS and CDR2 YYNGEE. DNA for the CDR3: TGTGCCAGCAGCGTAGCAGGAGGCATTGAAGCTTTCTTT. It specifies CASSVAGGIEAFF.

The V gene is TRBV10-3, the J gene TRBJ2-5; D perhaps matches TRBD1 (6 bases). The CDR3 runs 13 residues. The V end lost 6 bases, the J end lost 2 bases, and 10 bases lay between the germline ends. CDR1 is ENHRY, CDR2 SYGVKD, per germline. The CDR3 bases are TGTGCCATCAGCCTGACAGGACAAGAGACCCAGTACTTC. It yields the protein CAISLTGQETQYF.

The rearrangement uses TRBV27 and TRBJ2-6; perhaps TRBD2 as D (7 bases). The V end was cut by 2 bases, the J end by 4 bases, with 18 bases between. CDR3 size: 18 residues. Germline V gene data show CDR1 as MNHEY and CDR2 as SMNVEV (reference sequence). CDR3 amino acids: CASSLPSRGASGANVLTF. The CDR3 DNA reads as TGTGCCAGCAGTTTACCCTCACGGGGGGCGAGCGGGGCCAACGTCCTGACTTTC.

This chain uses TRBV7-3 with TRBJ1-1; TRBD1 matches 9 bases. Trimming took 4 bases from V and 4 from J; bases not matched to a gene: 7. Germline-derived CDR1 and CDR2 are SGHTA and FQGTGA. The CDR3 spans 15 residues. The CDR3: CASSSMGQGITEAFF. CDR3 coding DNA: TGTGCCAGCAGCTCCATGGGACAGGGAATCACTGAAGCTTTCTTT.

The chain carries TRBV27 and TRBJ2-5; 9 bases align to TRBD1. The germline V gene has CDR1 MNHEY and CDR2 SMNVEV (reference sequence). Trimming cost V 5 bases and J 6 bases; bases outside gene matches: 13. This CDR3 region has 16 residues. CDR3 nucleotides: TGTGCCAGCAGTGGGCAAATCGGGGACAGGGTGAAGACCCAGTACTTC. It encodes CASSGQIGDRVKTQYF.

The J gene is TRBJ2-1, the V gene TRBV6-6, with 10 bases aligning to TRBD1. The CDR3 runs to 14 residues. Germline V gives CDR1 MNHNY, CDR2 SVGAGI (reference sequence). The J segment lost 6 bases and the V segment lost 6 bases, leaving 5 bases of the junction unmatched. The CDR3 protein is CASRIRDRGNEQFF. The CDR3 DNA reads as TGTGCCAGCAGAATCCGGGACAGGGGCAATGAGCAGTTCTTC.

The CDR3 region has the DNA TGTGCCAGTAGTATTGAGGTGCGGACTGAAGCTTTCTTT. This gives the protein CASSIEVRTEAFF. The V and J genes are TRBV19 and TRBJ1-1; no clear D gene. Per the germline V gene, CDR1 is LNHDA and CDR2 is SQIVND (reference sequence). Deletions cut 3 bases from V and 5 bases from J, with 10 bases between. CDR3 size: 13 residues.

The chain links TRBV5-1 to TRBJ2-6; 10 bases map to TRBD1. Germline lookup yields CDR1 SGHRS and CDR2 YFSETQ. With V trimmed by 4 bases and J by 4 bases, 11 bases remained unmatched. The CDR3 contains 18 residues. The CDR3 is CASSTGTGAPSGANVLTF. The CDR3 DNA reads TGCGCCAGCAGCACCGGGACAGGGGCCCCCTCCGGGGCCAACGTCCTGACTTTC.

The chain uses TRBV30 and TRBJ1-5; D may be TRBD1 (5 bases). CDR1 is GTSNPN, CDR2 SVGIG, per germline (reference sequence). This CDR3 has 13 amino acids. The V gene lost 4 bases and the J gene lost 5 bases, with 12 bases spanning the gap. DNA for the CDR3: TGTGCCTGGAATCCAGGGAGGGATCAGCCCCAGCATTTT. It encodes CAWNPGRDQPQHF.

This chain connects TRBV6-1 to TRBJ1-4, with 7 nucleotides matching TRBD1. Per germline, CDR1 MNHNS and CDR2 SASEGT. CDR3 size: 15 residues. Trimming cost V 1 base and J 7 bases; bases outside gene matches: 6. The CDR3 here is CASSEGDREPEKLFF. Written as DNA, the CDR3 is TGTGCCAGCAGTGAAGGAGACAGGGAGCCTGAAAAACTGTTTTTT.

J is TRBJ2-1 and V is TRBV7-6, with D perhaps TRBD2 (5 bases). CDR3 length: 15 amino acids. Looked up from germline, CDR1 is SGHVS and CDR2 is FNYEAQ. The V end lost 2 bases, the J end lost 6 bases, and 14 bases lay between the germline ends. In DNA, the CDR3 is TGTGCCAGCAGCTTAACGGGAAGTGACGGCAATGAGCAGTTCTTC. Translation gives CASSLTGSDGNEQFF.

On this clone: This CDR3 is missing its conserved last phenylalanine or tryptophan, likely due to a read error. In DNA, the CDR3 is TGTGCCTGGAGTGTGACCACAGATACGCAGTATGTT. Its protein product is CAWSVTTDTQYV. The chain uses TRBV30 and TRBJ2-3; no definite D call. CDR3 length equals 12 residues. Trimming took off 0 bases at V and 2 bases at J, with 3 bases between the two ends. Germline V gene data show CDR1 as GTSNPN and CDR2 as SVGIG (reference sequence).

This chain connects TRBV28 to TRBJ1-1; 9 bases fit TRBD1. Per germline, CDR1 MDHEN and CDR2 SYDVKM. The CDR3 extends over 16 amino acids. V shed 2 bases, J shed 4 bases, and the junction held 8 bases outside the gene matches. CDR3 residues: CASSLPPGQGGTEAFF. In DNA, the CDR3 is TGTGCCAGCAGTTTACCCCCGGGACAGGGAGGCACTGAAGCTTTCTTT. Based on the CDR3 plus reference TRBV28 and TRBJ1-1, the full variable domain is DVKVTQSSRYLVKRTGEKVFLECVQDMDHENMFWYRQDPGLGLRLIYFSYDVKMKEKGDIPEGYSVSREKKERFSLILESASTNQTSMYLCASSLPPGQGGTEAFFGQGTRLTVV.

The V call is TRBV6-5, the J call TRBJ1-1; 7 bases map to TRBD1. The germline CDR1 and CDR2 sequences are MNHEY and SVGAGI. The CDR3 runs to 12 residues. The junction had 6 bases not matched to a gene; V was cut back by 6 bases and J by 8 bases. The CDR3 DNA sequence: TGTGCCAGCAGAACCGGGACAGTGGAAGCTTTCTTT. This translates into CASRTGTVEAFF.

This chain connects TRBV6-1 to TRBJ1-5, with D unresolved. Germline CDR1 is MNHNS and CDR2 is SASEGT. The CDR3 totals 14 residues. V was trimmed by 6 bases and J by 4 bases, leaving 13 bases between them. The CDR3 DNA is TGTGCCAGCAGCCTAACAGTCGAGAATCAGCCCCAGCATTTT. Translation gives CASSLTVENQPQHF.